Included here is one T cell receptor (beta chain) sequence, with context. This clone was seen once. This receptor's antigen is unknown. Per-base qualities were not stored, and no clone one base away is much larger. This sample stems from a study of blood T cell repertoires in COVID-19 (dated by TCRdb to 2019 to 2021). Notes on the research overall: The collaborator samples originated in the United States, Italy and Spain and spanned the acute and convalescent phases of COVID-19. The prospective study material was composed of cDNA or gDNA derived from T cells, B-cell-depleted T cells, or PBMCs. The dataset comprised deeply sampled blood TCRbeta repertoires from subjects exposed to, actively infected with, or recovered from COVID-19. The repertoires were made available in a free public database intended to serve as a resource for research on the immune response to SARS-CoV-2. The samples were drawn from the first 160 participants of the ongoing ImmuneRACE study and from 1,254 subjects provided by 6 global collaborators. A de-identified subject ID, COVID-19 status, age in years and sex were almost always included in the sample metadata. Where available, HLA class I and class II types were taken from metadata supplied by the sample provider and were not determined by assay-based typing. The study at large found these results: The quantity of clinical and demographic metadata differed by source and by participant and was supplied without curation.

Trimming takes 5 bases off V and 6 bases off J; junction bases not matched to a gene: 7. The CDR3 spans 13 residues, from the cysteine through the valine. Here the CDR3 DNA is all that survives: 39 bases in frame from base 1. The germline V gene (reference sequence) sets CDR1 to LNHNV and CDR2 to YYDKDF. One collaborating source in Seattle enrolled patients while the patients were actively infected and followed the patients over time throughout the course of disease. Whole blood was collected in K2EDTA tubes by collaborating institutions according to the institutions' own protocols. Collaborator samples were shipped for TCRbeta analysis as frozen whole blood, isolated PBMCs, or DNA extracted from either sample type. TCRbeta CDR3 regions were amplified from genomic DNA using the immunoSEQ Assay, a bias-controlled multiplex PCR. The authors' pipeline ran thus. Within the assay, amplification of reference gene primers was used to estimate how many nucleated cells each sample contained. Sequence reads were collapsed and filtered to measure the absolute abundance of every unique TCRbeta CDR3 rearrangement. For each sample, productive Simpson clonality was calculated as the square root of Simpson's diversity index over productive rearrangements. TCRdb re-hosts the immuneACCESS table, in-frame sequences only. Its copies lack some clones; in the studies checked, an unresolved V gene accounts for under half of them, and the cause for the rest is not known. Clone size and V and J calls were adopted from that table, with D and trimming inferred from the DNA. The sample table shows 200,000 or so clones, and around four fifths are seen once. Roughly a tenth of the sample belongs to the ten largest clones.

The clonotype originates from a woman of 80 years or more with COVID-19, enrolled during active disease. The chain is assembled from TRBV15 and TRBJ2-7, and 7 junctional nucleotides match TRBD2. The sequencing sample was made of peripheral blood. The CDR3 protein: CATSPKPGGEQYV. In nucleotides, the sequence is TGTGCCACCAGCCCGAAACCGGGGGGCGAGCAGTACGTC.